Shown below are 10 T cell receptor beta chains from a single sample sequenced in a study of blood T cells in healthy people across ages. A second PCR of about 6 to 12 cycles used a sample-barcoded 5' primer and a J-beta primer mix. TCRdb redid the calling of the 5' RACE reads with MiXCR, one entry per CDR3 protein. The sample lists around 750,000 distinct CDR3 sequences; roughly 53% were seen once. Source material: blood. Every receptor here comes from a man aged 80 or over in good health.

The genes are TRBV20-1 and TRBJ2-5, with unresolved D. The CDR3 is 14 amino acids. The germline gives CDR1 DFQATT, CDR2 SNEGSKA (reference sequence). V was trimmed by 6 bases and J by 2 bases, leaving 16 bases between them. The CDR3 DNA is TGCAGTGCCACCCCCGGAGTCGATCAAGAGACCCAGTACTTC. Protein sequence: CSATPGVDQETQYF.

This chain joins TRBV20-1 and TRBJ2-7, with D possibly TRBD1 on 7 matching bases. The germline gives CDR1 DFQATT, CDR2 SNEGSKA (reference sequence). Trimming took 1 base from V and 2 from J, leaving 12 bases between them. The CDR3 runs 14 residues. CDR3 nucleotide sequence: TGCAGTGCTAGAGCGCAGGGGGGACCCTACGAGCAGTACTTC. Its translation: CSARAQGGPYEQYF.

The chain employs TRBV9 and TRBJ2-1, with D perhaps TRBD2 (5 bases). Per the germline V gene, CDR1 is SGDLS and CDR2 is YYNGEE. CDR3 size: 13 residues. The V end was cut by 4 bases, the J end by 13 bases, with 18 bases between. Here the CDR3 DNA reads TGTGCCAGCAGCTTTGGACTGCTGGAGACCCAGTTCTTC. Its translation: CASSFGLLETQFF. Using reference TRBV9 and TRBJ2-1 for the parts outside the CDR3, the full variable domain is DSGVTQTPKHLITATGQRVTLRCSPRSGDLSVYWYQQSLDQGLQFLIQYYNGEERAKGNILERFSAQQFPDLHSELNLSSLELGDSALYFCASSFGLLETQFFGPGTRLTVL.

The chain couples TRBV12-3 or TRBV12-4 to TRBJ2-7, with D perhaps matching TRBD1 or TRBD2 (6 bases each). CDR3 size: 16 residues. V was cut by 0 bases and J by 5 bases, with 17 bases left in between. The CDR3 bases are TGTGCCAGCAGTTTAGCGGGGGGCCTACATCCGAACGAGCAGTACTTC. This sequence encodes CASSLAGGLHPNEQYF.

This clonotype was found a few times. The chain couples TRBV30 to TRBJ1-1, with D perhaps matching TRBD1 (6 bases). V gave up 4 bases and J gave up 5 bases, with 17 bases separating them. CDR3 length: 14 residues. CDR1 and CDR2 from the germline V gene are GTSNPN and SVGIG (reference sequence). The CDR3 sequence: CAWTHPRGGTEAFF. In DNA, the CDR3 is TGTGCCTGGACTCATCCCAGGGGTGGTACTGAAGCTTTCTTT.

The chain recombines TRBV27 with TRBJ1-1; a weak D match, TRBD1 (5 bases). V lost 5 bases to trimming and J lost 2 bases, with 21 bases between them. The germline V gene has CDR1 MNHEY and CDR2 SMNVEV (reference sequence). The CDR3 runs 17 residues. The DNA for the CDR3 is TGTGCCAGCAGTATCACAGGTGTCCGGACACGAAACACTGAAGCTTTCTTT. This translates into CASSITGVRTRNTEAFF.

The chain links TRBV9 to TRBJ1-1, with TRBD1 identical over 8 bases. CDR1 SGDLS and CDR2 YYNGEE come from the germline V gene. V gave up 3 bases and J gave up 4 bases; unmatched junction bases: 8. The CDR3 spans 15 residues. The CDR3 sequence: CASSADRGWGTEAFF. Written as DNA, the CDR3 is TGTGCCAGCAGCGCCGACAGGGGCTGGGGCACTGAAGCTTTCTTT.

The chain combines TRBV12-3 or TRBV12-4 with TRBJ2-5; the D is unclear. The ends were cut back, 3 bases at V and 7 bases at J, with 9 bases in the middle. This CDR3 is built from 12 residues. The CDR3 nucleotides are TGTGCCAGCAGTTTCAGCCTTGGGACCCAGTACTTC. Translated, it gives CASSFSLGTQYF.

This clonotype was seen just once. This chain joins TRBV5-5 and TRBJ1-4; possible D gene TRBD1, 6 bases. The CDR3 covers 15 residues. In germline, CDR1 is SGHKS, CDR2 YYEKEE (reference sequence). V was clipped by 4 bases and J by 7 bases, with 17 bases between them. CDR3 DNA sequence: TGTGCCAGCAGCCGCCGTGAAGGGGGGAGTGAAAAACTGTTTTTT. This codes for CASSRREGGSEKLFF.

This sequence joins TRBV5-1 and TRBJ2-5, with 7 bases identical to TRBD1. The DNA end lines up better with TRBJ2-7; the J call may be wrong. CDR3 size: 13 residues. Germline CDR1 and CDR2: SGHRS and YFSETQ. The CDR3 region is CASYGQVGHEQYF. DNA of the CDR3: TGCGCCAGCTATGGACAGGTGGGCCACGAGCAGTACTTC.